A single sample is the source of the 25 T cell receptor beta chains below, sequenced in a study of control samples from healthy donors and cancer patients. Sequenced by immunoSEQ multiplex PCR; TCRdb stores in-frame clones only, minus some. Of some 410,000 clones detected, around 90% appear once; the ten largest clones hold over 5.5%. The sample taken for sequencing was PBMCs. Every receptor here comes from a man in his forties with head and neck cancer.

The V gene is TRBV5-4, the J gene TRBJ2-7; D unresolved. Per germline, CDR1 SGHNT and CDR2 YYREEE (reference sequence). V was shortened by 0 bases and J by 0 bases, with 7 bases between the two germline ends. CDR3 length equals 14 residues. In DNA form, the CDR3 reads TGTGCCAGCAGCTTGGCTAGTAACTCCTACGAGCAGTACTTC. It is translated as CASSLASNSYEQYF.

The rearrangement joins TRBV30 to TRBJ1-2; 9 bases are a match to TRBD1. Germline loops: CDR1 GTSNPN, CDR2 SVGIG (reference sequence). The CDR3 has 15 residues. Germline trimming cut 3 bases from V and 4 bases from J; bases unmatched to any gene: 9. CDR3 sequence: CAWSVGTGRLYGYTF. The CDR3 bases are TGTGCCTGGAGCGTCGGGACAGGGAGACTCTATGGCTACACCTTC.

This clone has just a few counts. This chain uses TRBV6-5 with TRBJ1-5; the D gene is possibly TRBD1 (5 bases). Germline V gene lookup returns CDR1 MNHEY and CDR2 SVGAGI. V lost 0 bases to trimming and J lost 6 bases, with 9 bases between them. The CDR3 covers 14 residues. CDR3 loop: CASSYSRVSQPQHF. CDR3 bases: TGTGCCAGCAGTTACTCCAGGGTTTCTCAGCCCCAGCATTTT.

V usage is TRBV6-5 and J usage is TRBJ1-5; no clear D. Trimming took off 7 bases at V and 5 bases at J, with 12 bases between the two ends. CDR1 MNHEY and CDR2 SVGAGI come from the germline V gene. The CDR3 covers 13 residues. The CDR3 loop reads CASKREEHQPQHF. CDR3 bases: TGTGCCAGCAAGAGAGAAGAACATCAGCCCCAGCATTTT.

As DNA, the CDR3 is TGTGCCAGCAGTTACCCGACGGCCCGGAGGACCAATCAGCCCCAGCATTTT. Protein sequence: CASSYPTARRTNQPQHF. The chain carries TRBV6-2 or TRBV6-3 and TRBJ1-5; D not resolved. The germline gives CDR1 MNHEY, CDR2 SVGEGT. Trimming left V 2 bases short and J 3 bases short, with 17 bases between. The CDR3 sequence is 17 residues long.

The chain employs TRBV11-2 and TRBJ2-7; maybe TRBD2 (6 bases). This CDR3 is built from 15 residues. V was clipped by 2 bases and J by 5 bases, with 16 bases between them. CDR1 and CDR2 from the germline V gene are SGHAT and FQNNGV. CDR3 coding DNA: TGTGCCAGCAGCTTATCGTCCGGGGGTGAGAACGAGCAGTACTTC. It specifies CASSLSSGGENEQYF.

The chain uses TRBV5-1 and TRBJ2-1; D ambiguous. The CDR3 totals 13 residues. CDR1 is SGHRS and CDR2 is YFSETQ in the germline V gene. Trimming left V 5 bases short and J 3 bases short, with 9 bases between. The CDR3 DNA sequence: TGCGCCAGCAGTCGTGACAACTACAATGAGCAGTTCTTC. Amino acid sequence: CASSRDNYNEQFF.

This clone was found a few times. The CDR3, as DNA: TGTGCCAGCAGCGTATATGGGTTCTCTGGAAACACCATATATTTT. Its protein product is CASSVYGFSGNTIYF. This sequence joins TRBV9 and TRBJ1-3, with D unclear. Germline V gene lookup returns CDR1 SGDLS and CDR2 YYNGEE. V lost 1 base and J 0 bases, leaving 8 bases between the germline ends. The CDR3 contains 15 residues.

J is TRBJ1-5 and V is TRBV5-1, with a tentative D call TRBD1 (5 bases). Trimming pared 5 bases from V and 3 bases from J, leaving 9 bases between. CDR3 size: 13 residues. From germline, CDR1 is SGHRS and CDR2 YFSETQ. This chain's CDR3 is CASRAGSNQPQHF. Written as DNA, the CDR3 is TGCGCCAGCAGGGCAGGGTCCAATCAGCCCCAGCATTTT.

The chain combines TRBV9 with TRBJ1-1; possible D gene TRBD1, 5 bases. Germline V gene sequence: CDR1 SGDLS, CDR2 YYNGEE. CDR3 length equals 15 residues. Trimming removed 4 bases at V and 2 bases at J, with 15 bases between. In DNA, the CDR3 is TGTGCCAGCAGCACCAGAACAGGAGGCAACACTGAAGCTTTCTTT. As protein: CASSTRTGGNTEAFF.

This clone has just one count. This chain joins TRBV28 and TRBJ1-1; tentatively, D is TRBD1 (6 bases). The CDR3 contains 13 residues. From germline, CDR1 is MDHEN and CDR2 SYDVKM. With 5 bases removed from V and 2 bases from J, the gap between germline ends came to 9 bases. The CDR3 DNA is TGTGCCAGCAGTGCGGACAGAAACACTGAAGCTTTCTTT. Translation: CASSADRNTEAFF.

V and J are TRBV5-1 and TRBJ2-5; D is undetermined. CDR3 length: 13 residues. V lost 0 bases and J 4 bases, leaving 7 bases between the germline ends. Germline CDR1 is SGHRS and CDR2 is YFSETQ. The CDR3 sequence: CASSLDVSETQYF. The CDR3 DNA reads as TGCGCCAGCAGCTTGGACGTATCAGAGACCCAGTACTTC. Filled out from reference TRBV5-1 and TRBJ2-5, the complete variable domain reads KAGVTQTPRYLIKTRGQQVTLSCSPISGHRSVSWYQQTPGQGLQFLFEYFSETQRNKGNFPGRFSGRQFSNSRSEMNVSTLELGDSALYLCASSLDVSETQYFGPGTRLLVL.

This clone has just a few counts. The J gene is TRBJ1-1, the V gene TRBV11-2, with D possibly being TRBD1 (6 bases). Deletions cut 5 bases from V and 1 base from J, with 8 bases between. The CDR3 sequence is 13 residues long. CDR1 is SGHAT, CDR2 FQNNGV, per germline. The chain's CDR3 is CASSLQGNTEAFF. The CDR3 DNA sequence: TGTGCCAGCAGCCTACAGGGGAACACTGAAGCTTTCTTT. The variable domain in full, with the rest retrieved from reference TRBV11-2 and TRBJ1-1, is EAGVAQSPRYKIIEKRQSVAFWCNPISGHATLYWYQQILGQGPKLLIQFQNNGVVDDSQLPKDRFSAERLKGVDSTLKIQPAKLEDSAVYLCASSLQGNTEAFFGQGTRLTVV.

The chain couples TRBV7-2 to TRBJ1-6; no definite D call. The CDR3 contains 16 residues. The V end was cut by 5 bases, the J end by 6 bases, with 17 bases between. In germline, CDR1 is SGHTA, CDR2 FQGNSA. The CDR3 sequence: CASSLSRSQRNSPLHF. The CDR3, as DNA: TGTGCCAGCAGCCTTAGCAGGTCCCAACGTAATTCACCCCTCCACTTT. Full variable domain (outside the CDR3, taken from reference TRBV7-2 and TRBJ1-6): GAGVSQSPSNKVTEKGKDVELRCDPISGHTALYWYRQSLGQGLEFLIYFQGNSAPDKSGLPSDRFSAERTGGSVSTLTIQRTQQEDSAVYLCASSLSRSQRNSPLHFGNGTRLTVT.

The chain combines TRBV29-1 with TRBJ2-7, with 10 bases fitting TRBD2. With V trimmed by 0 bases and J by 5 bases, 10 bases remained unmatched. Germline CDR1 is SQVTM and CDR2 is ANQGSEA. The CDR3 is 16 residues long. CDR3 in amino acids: CSVEETLAGASDEQYF. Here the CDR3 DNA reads TGCAGCGTTGAAGAAACTCTAGCGGGAGCGTCGGACGAGCAGTACTTC.

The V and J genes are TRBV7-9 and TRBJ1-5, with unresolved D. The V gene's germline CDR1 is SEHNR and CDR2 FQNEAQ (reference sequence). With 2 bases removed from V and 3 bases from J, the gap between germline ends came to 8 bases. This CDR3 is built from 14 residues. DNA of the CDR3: TGTGCCAGCAGCTTAACGTCGGACAATCAGCCCCAGCATTTT. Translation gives CASSLTSDNQPQHF.

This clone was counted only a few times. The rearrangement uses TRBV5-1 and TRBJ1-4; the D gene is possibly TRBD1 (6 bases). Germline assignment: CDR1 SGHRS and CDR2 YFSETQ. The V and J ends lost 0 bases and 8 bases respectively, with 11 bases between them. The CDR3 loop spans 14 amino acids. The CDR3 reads CASSLVKGDEKLFF. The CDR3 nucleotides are TGCGCCAGCAGCTTGGTAAAGGGGGACGAAAAACTGTTTTTT.

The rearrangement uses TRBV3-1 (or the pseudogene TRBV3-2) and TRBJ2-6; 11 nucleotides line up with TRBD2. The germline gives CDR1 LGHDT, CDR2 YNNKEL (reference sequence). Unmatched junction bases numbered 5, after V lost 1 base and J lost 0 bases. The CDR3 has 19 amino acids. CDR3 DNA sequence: TGTGCCAGCAGCCAAGCCCTAGCGGGGGGTAGCTCTGGGGCCAACGTCCTGACTTTC. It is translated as CASSQALAGGSSGANVLTF.

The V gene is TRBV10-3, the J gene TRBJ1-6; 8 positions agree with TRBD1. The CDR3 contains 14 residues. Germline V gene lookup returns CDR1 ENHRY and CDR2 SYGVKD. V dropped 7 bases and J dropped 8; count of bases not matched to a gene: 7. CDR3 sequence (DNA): TGTGCCATCACCTCAGGACAGGGAGATTCACCCCTCCACTTT. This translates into CAITSGQGDSPLHF.

The CDR3 DNA reads as TGTGCCAGCAGTTTTCCAGGGGTAACCTACAATGAGCAGTTCTTC. Protein product: CASSFPGVTYNEQFF. This chain uses TRBV27 with TRBJ2-1, with a tentative D call TRBD1 (6 bases). Per germline, CDR1 MNHEY and CDR2 SMNVEV (reference sequence). The length of the CDR3 is 15 residues. Trimming took 3 bases from V and 2 from J, leaving 11 bases between them.

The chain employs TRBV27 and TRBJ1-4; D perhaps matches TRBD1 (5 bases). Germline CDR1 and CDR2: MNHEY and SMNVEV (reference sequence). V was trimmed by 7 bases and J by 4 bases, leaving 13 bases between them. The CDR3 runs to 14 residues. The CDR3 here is CASKFTGNNEKLFF. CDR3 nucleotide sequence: TGTGCCAGCAAGTTCACAGGAAATAATGAAAAACTGTTTTTT.

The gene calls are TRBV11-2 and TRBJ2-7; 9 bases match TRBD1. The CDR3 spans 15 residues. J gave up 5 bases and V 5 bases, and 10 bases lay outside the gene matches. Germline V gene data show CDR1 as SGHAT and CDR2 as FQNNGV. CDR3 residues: CASSALAGTGNEQYF. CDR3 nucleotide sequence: TGTGCCAGCAGCGCCCTAGCCGGGACAGGGAACGAGCAGTACTTC. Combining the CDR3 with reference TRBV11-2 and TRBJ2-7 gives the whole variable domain EAGVAQSPRYKIIEKRQSVAFWCNPISGHATLYWYQQILGQGPKLLIQFQNNGVVDDSQLPKDRFSAERLKGVDSTLKIQPAKLEDSAVYLCASSALAGTGNEQYFGPGTRLTVT.

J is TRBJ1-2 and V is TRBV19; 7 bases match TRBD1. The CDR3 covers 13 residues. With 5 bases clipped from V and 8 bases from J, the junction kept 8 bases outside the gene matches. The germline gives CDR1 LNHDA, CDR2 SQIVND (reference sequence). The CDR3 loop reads CASSSGTDAGYTF. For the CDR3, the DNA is TGTGCCAGTAGTTCGGGGACAGACGCGGGCTACACCTTC.

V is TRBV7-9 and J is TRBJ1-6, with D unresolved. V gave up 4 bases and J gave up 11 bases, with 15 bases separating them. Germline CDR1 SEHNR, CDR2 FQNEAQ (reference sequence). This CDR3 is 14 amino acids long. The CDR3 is CASSSGSNEPPLHF. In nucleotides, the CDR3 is TGTGCCAGCAGCTCCGGGTCGAATGAGCCACCCCTCCACTTT.

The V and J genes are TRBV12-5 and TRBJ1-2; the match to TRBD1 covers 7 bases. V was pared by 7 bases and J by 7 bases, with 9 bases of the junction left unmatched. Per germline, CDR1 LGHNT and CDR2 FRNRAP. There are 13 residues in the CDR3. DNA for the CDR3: TGTGCTAGTGCCCCTCAGGGGGAGCGTGGCTACACCTTC. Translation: CASAPQGERGYTF.